The clone carrying this TCR beta chain was recorded at least ten times. The data were taken from a study of regulatory T cells in long-lasting Graves disease. V was clipped by 6 bases and J by 0 bases; unmatched bases: 12. Per germline, CDR1 DFQATT and CDR2 SNEGSKA (reference sequence). The CDR3 spans 16 residues. Time point here: newly diagnosed GD, antithyroid drugs for less than 3 months. Preparation of the TCR library used RNA extracted from PBMCs. In building TCR beta libraries, iRepertoire HTBI primers were used together with Arm-PCR of CDR3 regions. TCRdb fed the multiplex PCR reads into MiXCR, producing one record per CDR3 protein. In the table there are about 470,000 distinct CDR3 sequences, 15% of which are singletons. This sample was also put to use in a study of T cells in Graves' hyperthyroidism and ophthalmopathy. That work contributes: Exclusion of patients followed from uncontrolled infection, other autoimmune disease, pregnancy or lactation. Each diagnosis drew on symptoms, thyroxine, TRAb, thyroid ultrasound and orbital computed tomography findings. Initially, a first-round RT-PCR of the TCR CDR3 employed the HTBI primer set. Among thyroid clonotypes expanded above 0.001, most also appeared in blood.

V and J are TRBV20-1 and TRBJ2-7; 9 bases are shared with TRBD2. The sample here was peripheral blood mononuclear cells (PBMCs), taken at new diagnosis, from a patient treated with antithyroid drugs. The receptor was derived from a woman in her thirties with Graves disease. In DNA, the CDR3 is TGCAGTGCACGACCCAGCGGGAGGTTAAGCTCCTACGAGCAGTACTTC. Translating it yields CSARPSGRLSSYEQYF.